This T cell receptor (beta chain) stems from a study of blood T cell repertoires in COVID-19. Sequencing used immunoSEQ multiplex PCR; TCRdb keeps in-frame clones, though not all of them. The repertoire includes 250,000 to 300,000 clones, around nine tenths of them detected once, and about 5.2% sits in the top ten. Sequencing used peripheral blood. This TCR was recovered from a woman aged 55-70 years with COVID-19, enrolled during active disease.

The CDR3 is CASSPGLAGGDYEQYF. As DNA, the CDR3 is TGTGCCAGCTCACCAGGACTAGCGGGAGGGGACTACGAGCAGTACTTC. This chain joins TRBV18 and TRBJ2-7, with TRBD2 matching 15 bases. Germline assignment: CDR1 KGHSH and CDR2 LQKENI. CDR3 length: 16 amino acids. After removal of 2 bases from V and 3 bases from J, the junction contained 2 bases not matched to a gene.